The clone carrying this TCR beta chain was seen a single time. Its antigen is still unknown. This sample is part of a study of shared clonotypes between healthy human individuals. Whole-study results and caveats: Naive subsets, compared against memory subsets, generally had larger estimated richness values. Of the naive CD4 clonotypes, 4% to 5% were shared across a few donors.

Clones were read by immunoSEQ multiplex PCR, and TCRdb kept only the in-frame ones, dropping some. Among roughly 590,000 clones, 95% were seen once, and the ten largest hold about 0.11%. Naive CD8 populations comprised CD45RO-negative cells positively selected for CCR7, excluding terminally differentiated effector memory CD45RA+ cells. This sequence originates from a woman aged 25-40 years in good health. Source material: naive CD8+ T cells sorted from blood.

The CDR3 region has the DNA TGCGCCAGCAGCCAGAGCTCTGGGGGCACCGGGGAGCTGTTTTTT. Translated, it gives CASSQSSGGTGELFF. The gene calls are TRBV4-1 and TRBJ2-2; D may match TRBD1 or TRBD2 (5 bases each). The ends were cut back, 3 bases at V and 4 bases at J, with 12 bases in the middle. CDR3 length: 15 amino acids. Germline CDR1 and CDR2: MGHRA and YSYEKL.